This T cell receptor (beta chain) derives from a study of blood T cell repertoires in COVID-19 (TCRdb year 2020). The study in broad terms: The collaborator samples originated in the United States, Italy and Spain and spanned the acute and convalescent phases of COVID-19. Samples were obtained from the ongoing ImmuneRACE study (first 160 participants) and from 1,200 or so subjects provided by 6 global collaborators. The repertoires were released in a freely available public database meant as a resource for research on the immune response to SARS-CoV-2. Deeply sampled blood TCRbeta repertoires from subjects exposed to, actively infected with, or recovered from COVID-19 were included in the dataset. A de-identified subject ID, COVID-19 status, age in years and sex were almost always included in the sample metadata. The material from the prospective study consisted of cDNA or gDNA derived from T cells, B-cell-depleted T cells, or PBMCs. Where HLA class I and class II types were available, the types were taken from metadata supplied by the sample provider, not from assay-based typing. Points the paper makes about the study in general: Clinical and demographic metadata were provided uncurated, with the amount varying by source and participant.

Concerning this clone itself: Its antigen target is currently unknown. There are no base qualities to consult, and no much larger clone falls within one base.

The germline V gene provides CDR1 MNHEY and CDR2 SVGEGT. Its CDR3 holds 15 amino acids, cysteine through phenylalanine. The sequence is cut down to CDR3 DNA, 45 bases in frame from base 1. From V the trimming removes 2 bases and from J it removes 9 bases, while the gene matches leave 13 bases of the junction unaccounted for. TCRbeta CDR3 regions were amplified from genomic DNA by means of the immunoSEQ Assay, a bias-controlled multiplex PCR. Processing in the source paper ran as follows. Nucleated cell counts per sample were estimated from amplification of reference gene primers within the assay. To quantify the absolute abundance of each unique TCRbeta CDR3 rearrangement, sequence reads were collapsed and filtered. For each sample, productive Simpson clonality was calculated by taking the square root of Simpson's diversity index across productive rearrangements. TCRdb stores this immuneACCESS table with in-frame sequences only. Part of the clones is absent; in the studies checked, under half of the shortfall reflects unresolved V genes, and no reason is known for the rest. V and J calls and clone size are those listed in that table; D and trimming were worked out from the DNA. For this sample there are 40,000 or so clones; 89% appear just once. Roughly 21% of the sample is held by the ten biggest clonotypes.

Whole blood was collected in K2EDTA tubes by collaborating institutions according to the institutions' own protocols. For TCRbeta analysis, collaborators shipped samples in one of three forms: frozen whole blood, isolated PBMCs, or DNA extracted from either of those sample types. The sequencing input was peripheral blood. The receptor comes from a man in his forties or fifties with active COVID-19. Recombination connected TRBV6-2 or TRBV6-3 to TRBJ2-7, and TRBD2 matches 7 of the central bases. The CDR3: CASSYPGTTLVAQYF. The DNA sequence reads TGTGCCAGCAGTTACCCGGGGACTACCCTGGTTGCGCAGTACTTC.